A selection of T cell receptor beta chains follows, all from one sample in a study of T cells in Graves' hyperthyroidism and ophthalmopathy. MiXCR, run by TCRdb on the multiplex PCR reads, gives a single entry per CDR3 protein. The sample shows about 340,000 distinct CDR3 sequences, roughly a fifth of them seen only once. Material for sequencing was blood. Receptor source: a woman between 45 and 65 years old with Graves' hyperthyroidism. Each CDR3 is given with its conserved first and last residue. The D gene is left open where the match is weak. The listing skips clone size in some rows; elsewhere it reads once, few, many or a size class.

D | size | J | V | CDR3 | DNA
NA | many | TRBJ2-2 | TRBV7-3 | CASSLTLDGELFF | TGTGCCAGCAGCTTAACGTTAGACGGGGAGCTGTTTTTT
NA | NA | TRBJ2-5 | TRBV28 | CATYLGLPAGETQYF | TGTGCCACCTACCTCGGACTGCCTGCCGGGGAGACCCAGTACTTC
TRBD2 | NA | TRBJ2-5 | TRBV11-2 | CASSKPPGLGHTSFQETQYF | TGTGCCAGCAGCAAGCCTCCGGGACTAGGACACACCAGCTTTCAAGAGACCCAGTACTTC
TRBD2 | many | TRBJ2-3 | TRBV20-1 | CSAREITRGGSMDTQYF | TGCAGTGCTAGAGAGATTACCCGGGGAGGGTCCATGGATACGCAGTATTTT
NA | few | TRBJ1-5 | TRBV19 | CASSPRGADQPQHF | TGTGCCAGTAGTCCTAGGGGGGCGGATCAGCCCCAGCATTTT
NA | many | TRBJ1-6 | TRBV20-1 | CSASGGANSPLHF | TGCAGTGCTAGTGGAGGGGCCAATTCACCCCTCCACTTT
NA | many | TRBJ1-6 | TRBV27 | CASSLSWSNSPLHF | TGTGCCAGCAGTTTATCGTGGAGTAATTCACCCCTCCACTTT
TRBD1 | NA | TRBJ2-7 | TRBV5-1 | CASSSEDRGTDEQYF | TGCGCCAGCAGCTCCGAGGACAGGGGGACGGACGAGCAGTACTTC
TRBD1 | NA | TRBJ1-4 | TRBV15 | CATSRDRGTGGFVKLFF | TGTGCCACCAGCAGAGATAGAGGGACAGGGGGCTTCGTAAAACTGTTTTTT
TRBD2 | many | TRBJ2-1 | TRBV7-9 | CASSTTSGSNEQFF | TGTGCCAGCAGCACGACTAGCGGGAGCAATGAGCAGTTCTTC
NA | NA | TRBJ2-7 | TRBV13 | CASGGLPYEQYF | TGTGCCAGCGGGGGGCTACCCTACGAGCAGTACTTC
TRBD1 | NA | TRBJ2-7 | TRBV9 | CAGSVRQGGDEQYF | TGTGCCGGCAGCGTTCGACAGGGGGGGGACGAGCAGTACTTC
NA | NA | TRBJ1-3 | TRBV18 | CASSSTGITGNTIYF | TGTGCCAGCTCATCGACAGGTATCACTGGAAACACCATATATTTT
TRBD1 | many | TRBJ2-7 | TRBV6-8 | CASSKGQGGNEQYF | TGTGCCAGCAGTAAAGGACAGGGAGGCAACGAGCAGTACTTC
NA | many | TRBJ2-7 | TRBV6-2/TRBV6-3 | CASSTGTTYEQYF | TGTGCCAGCAGCACCGGGACAACCTACGAGCAGTACTTC
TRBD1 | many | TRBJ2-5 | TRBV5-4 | CASSLVDRVETQYF | TGTGCCAGCAGCTTGGTGGACAGGGTGGAGACCCAGTACTTC
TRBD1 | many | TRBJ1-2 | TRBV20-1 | CSATAPGTGNYGYTF | TGCAGTGCGACCGCCCCCGGGACAGGAAACTATGGCTACACCTTC
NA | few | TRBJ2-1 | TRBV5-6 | CASSRLQLEQFF | TGTGCCAGCAGCAGACTCCAACTTGAGCAGTTCTTC
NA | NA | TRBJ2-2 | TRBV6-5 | CASSYSQGGNGELFF | TGTGCCAGCAGTTACTCACAGGGGGGGAACGGGGAGCTGTTTTTT
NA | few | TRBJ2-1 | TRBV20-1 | CSAWGGEYNEQFF | TGCAGTGCGTGGGGTGGGGAGTACAATGAGCAGTTCTTC
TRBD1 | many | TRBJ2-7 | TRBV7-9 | CASSFAGTGESGQYF | TGTGCCAGCAGCTTTGCCGGGACAGGGGAGTCGGGGCAGTACTTC
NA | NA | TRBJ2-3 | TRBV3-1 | CASSRETGSPDTQYF | TGTGCCAGCAGCCGAGAAACAGGGAGTCCAGATACGCAGTATTTT
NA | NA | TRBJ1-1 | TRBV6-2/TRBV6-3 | CASSGSRLGGSTEAFF | TGTGCCAGCAGTGGGTCCCGGTTAGGGGGAAGCACTGAAGCTTTCTTT
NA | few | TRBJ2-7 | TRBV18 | CACSPGQGYEQYF | TGTGCCTGCTCACCTGGGCAGGGCTACGAGCAGTACTTC
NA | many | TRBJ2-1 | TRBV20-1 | CSAAPRRLEGDEQFF | TGCAGTGCTGCCCCTAGGAGATTGGAGGGCGATGAGCAGTTCTTC
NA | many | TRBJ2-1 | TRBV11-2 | CASSLEAGFNEQFF | TGTGCCAGCAGCTTAGAGGCTGGGTTCAATGAGCAGTTCTTC
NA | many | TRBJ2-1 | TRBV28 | CASSLGDSSYNEQFF | TGTGCCAGCAGTTTAGGTGACAGCTCCTACAATGAGCAGTTCTTC
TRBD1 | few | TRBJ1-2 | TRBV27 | CASSLLGTGAPNGYTF | TGTGCCAGCAGTCTACTCGGGACAGGGGCACCCAATGGCTACACCTTC
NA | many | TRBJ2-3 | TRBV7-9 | CASSMTDTDTQYF | TGTGCCAGCAGCATGACAGACACAGATACGCAGTATTTT
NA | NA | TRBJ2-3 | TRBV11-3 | CASARAADTQYF | TGTGCCAGCGCCAGGGCCGCAGATACGCAGTATTTT
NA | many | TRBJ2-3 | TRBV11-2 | CASSAGLRGTDTQYF | TGTGCCAGCAGCGCGGGACTCCGCGGCACAGATACGCAGTATTTT
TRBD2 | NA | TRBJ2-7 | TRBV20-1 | CSALSPGLANYEQYF | TGCAGTGCTTTGTCACCGGGACTAGCGAATTACGAGCAGTACTTC
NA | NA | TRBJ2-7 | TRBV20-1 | CSAIQGGLEQYF | TGCAGTGCTATTCAGGGGGGACTCGAGCAGTACTTC
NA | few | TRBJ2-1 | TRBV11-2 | CASRPRGGYNEQFF | TGTGCCAGCAGACCGCGAGGGGGTTACAATGAGCAGTTCTTC
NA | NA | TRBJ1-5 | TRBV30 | CAWSARVGTTVSNQPQHF | TGTGCCTGGAGTGCTAGAGTGGGGACAACCGTTAGCAATCAGCCCCAGCATTTT
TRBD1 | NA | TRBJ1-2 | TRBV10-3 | CAITPGQAYGYTF | TGTGCCATCACTCCGGGACAGGCCTATGGCTACACCTTC
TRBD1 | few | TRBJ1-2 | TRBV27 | CASKTGDYGYTF | TGTGCCAGCAAAACAGGGGACTATGGCTACACCTTC
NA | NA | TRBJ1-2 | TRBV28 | CASSPDAYGYTF | TGTGCCAGCAGTCCTGATGCATATGGCTACACCTTC
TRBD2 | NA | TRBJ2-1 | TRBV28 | CASSLRGAGGPRNEQFF | TGTGCCAGCAGTTTACGAGGAGCGGGGGGGCCTAGGAATGAGCAGTTCTTC
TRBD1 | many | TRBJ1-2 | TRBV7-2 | CASSLTGDYGYTF | TGTGCCAGCAGCTTAACAGGGGATTATGGCTACACCTTC
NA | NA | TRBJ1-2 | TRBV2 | CASSLGGAGYGYTF | TGTGCCAGCAGTTTAGGAGGCGCAGGCTATGGCTACACCTTC
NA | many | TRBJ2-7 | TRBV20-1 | CSAHRVGGTYEQYF | TGCAGTGCTCACCGCGTCGGGGGTACCTACGAGCAGTACTTC
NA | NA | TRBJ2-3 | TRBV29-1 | CSVQGPFTDTQYF | TGCAGCGTTCAAGGACCTTTCACAGATACGCAGTATTTT
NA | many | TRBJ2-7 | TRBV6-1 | CASSLSGTIPYEQYF | TGTGCCAGCAGTTTGTCCGGGACAATCCCCTACGAGCAGTACTTC
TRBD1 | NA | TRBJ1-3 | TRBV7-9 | CASSLGGQPSGNTIYF | TGTGCCAGCAGCTTAGGGGGACAGCCCTCTGGAAACACCATATATTTT
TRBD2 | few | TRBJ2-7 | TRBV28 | CASTRGLAGVGSYEQYF | TGTGCCAGCACGAGGGGACTAGCGGGAGTCGGTTCCTACGAGCAGTACTTC
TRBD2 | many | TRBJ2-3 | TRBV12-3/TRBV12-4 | CASSLRAGPSTDTQYF | TGTGCCAGCAGTTTAAGAGCGGGACCTAGCACAGATACGCAGTATTTT
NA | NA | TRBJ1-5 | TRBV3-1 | CASSQGENQPQHF | TGTGCCAGCAGCCAGGGCGAGAATCAGCCCCAGCATTTT
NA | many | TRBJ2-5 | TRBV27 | CASSWGPQETQYF | TGTGCCAGCAGTTGGGGACCGCAAGAGACCCAGTACTTC
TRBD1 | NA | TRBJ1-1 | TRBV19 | CASSSPPGTGPNTEAFF | TGTGCCAGTAGTTCCCCTCCCGGGACAGGGCCGAACACTGAAGCTTTCTTT
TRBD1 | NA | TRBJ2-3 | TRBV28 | CASQTGTGSTDTQYF | TGTGCCAGCCAGACCGGGACAGGGAGCACAGATACGCAGTATTTT
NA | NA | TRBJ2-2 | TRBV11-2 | CASSWTPNTGELFF | TGTGCCAGCAGCTGGACACCGAACACCGGGGAGCTGTTTTTT
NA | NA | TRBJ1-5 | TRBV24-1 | CATSPGRGNQPQHF | TGTGCCACCAGTCCGGGTCGGGGCAATCAGCCCCAGCATTTT
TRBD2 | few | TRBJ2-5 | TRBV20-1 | CSASVQRESETQYF | TGCAGTGCTAGTGTCCAGCGGGAGAGTGAGACCCAGTACTTC